The 8 T cell receptor beta chains reported below all come from one sample, sequenced in a study of T cell repertoires in cytomegalovirus infection. These TCRs' antigens remain unknown. TCRdb called the reads again in MiXCR, with one record for every CDR3 protein. The sample has around 300,000 distinct CDR3 sequences, under 25% seen once. Source: cultured PBMCs, taken from culture after CMV antigen stimulation. All receptors come from a human donor in good health (CMV status not recorded). Some clones in this sample may be carry-over from other donors' samples.

Ten or more counts support this clonotype. The rearrangement links TRBV28 to TRBJ2-5; D gene unclear. The CDR3 sequence is 14 residues long. Looked up from germline, CDR1 is MDHEN and CDR2 is SYDVKM. The germline V and J ends were trimmed by 1 base and 1 base, with 7 bases remaining between them. The CDR3 loop reads CASSLSGGQETQYF. The CDR3 DNA is TGTGCCAGCAGTTTATCGGGCGGCCAAGAGACCCAGTACTTC.

This CDR3 reads CAISILTGTGVTGELFF. CDR3 in DNA: TGTGCCATCAGCATCCTAACCGGGACAGGGGTCACCGGGGAGCTGTTTTTT. This chain links TRBV10-3 with TRBJ2-2; TRBD1 aligns across 10 bases. The germline V gene encodes CDR1 ENHRY and CDR2 SYGVKD. V lost 6 bases to trimming and J lost 4 bases; unmatched junction nucleotides: 11. The CDR3 length is 17 residues.

V gene TRBV6-2 or TRBV6-3 combines with J gene TRBJ2-4; weak D call: TRBD1 (7 bases). V lost 10 bases, J lost 7 bases, and 17 bases lay in between. The CDR3 is 13 residues long. CDR1 MNHEY and CDR2 SVGEGT come from the germline V gene. The CDR3 sequence: CATMETGRNIQYF. CDR3 DNA: TGTGCCACCATGGAGACAGGGAGGAACATTCAGTACTTC.

The chain combines TRBV28 with TRBJ2-3; D is tentatively TRBD1 or TRBD2 (5 bases each). The ends were cut back, 3 bases at V and 4 bases at J, with 14 bases in the middle. CDR3 size: 15 residues. Per the germline V gene, CDR1 is MDHEN and CDR2 is SYDVKM. The CDR3 DNA is TGTGCCAGCAGTTTCCCCGGGACCCCTTCAGATACGCAGTATTTT. It is translated as CASSFPGTPSDTQYF.

There are many counts of this clonotype. The CDR3 loop reads CASSSWTSGFYNEQFF. In DNA, the CDR3 is TGTGCCAGCAGCTCCTGGACTAGCGGCTTCTACAATGAGCAGTTCTTC. The chain is built from TRBV7-2 and TRBJ2-1; 10 bases are shared with TRBD2. Per germline, CDR1 SGHTA and CDR2 FQGNSA. The CDR3 loop spans 16 amino acids. The V gene end was trimmed by 4 bases and the J gene end by 3 bases; junction bases not matched to a gene: 6.

The genes are TRBV4-2 and TRBJ1-2; TRBD1 agrees at 9 bases. The CDR3 has 15 residues. V lost 1 base and J lost 4; bases outside the gene matches: 4. The germline V gene encodes CDR1 LGHNA and CDR2 YNFKEQ. CDR3 residues: CASSQAGTGPYGYTF. DNA for the CDR3: TGTGCCAGCAGCCAAGCAGGGACAGGGCCCTATGGCTACACCTTC.

This clonotype was seen a handful of times. V is TRBV20-1 and J is TRBJ2-4, with a weak D call TRBD2 (6 bases). Germline V gene lookup returns CDR1 DFQATT and CDR2 SNEGSKA (reference sequence). The CDR3 sequence is 13 residues long. V was clipped by 2 bases and J by 7 bases, with 12 bases between them. CDR3 loop: CSARKEGRNIQYF. The DNA of the CDR3 is TGCAGTGCTAGAAAGGAGGGCAGGAACATTCAGTACTTC.

This sequence joins TRBV9 and TRBJ1-1; the match to TRBD1 covers 9 bases. The CDR3 spans 16 residues. V lost 4 bases to trimming and J lost 5 bases; unmatched junction nucleotides: 12. Looked up from germline, CDR1 is SGDLS and CDR2 is YYNGEE. CDR3 residues: CASSPPNGQGRTEAFF. The CDR3 DNA reads as TGTGCCAGCAGCCCTCCAAACGGACAGGGGAGGACTGAAGCTTTCTTT.